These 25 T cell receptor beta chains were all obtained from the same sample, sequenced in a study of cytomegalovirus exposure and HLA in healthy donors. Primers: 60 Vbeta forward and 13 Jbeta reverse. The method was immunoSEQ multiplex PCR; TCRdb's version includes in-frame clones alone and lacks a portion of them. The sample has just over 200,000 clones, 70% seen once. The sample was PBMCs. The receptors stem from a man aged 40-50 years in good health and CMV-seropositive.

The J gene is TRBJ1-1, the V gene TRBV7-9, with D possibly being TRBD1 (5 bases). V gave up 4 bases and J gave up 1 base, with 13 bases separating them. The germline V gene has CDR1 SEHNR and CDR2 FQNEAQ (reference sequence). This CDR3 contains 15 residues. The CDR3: CASSYAGPKNTEAFF. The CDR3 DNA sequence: TGTGCCAGCAGCTACGCAGGGCCTAAGAACACTGAAGCTTTCTTT.

The CDR3 is CASEENTEAFF. CDR3 DNA: TGTGCCAGCGAGGAGAACACTGAAGCTTTCTTT. The rearrangement joins TRBV28 to TRBJ1-1; D remains unclear. The CDR3 has 11 amino acids. Trimming removed 8 bases at V and 1 base at J, with 5 bases between. The germline V gene has CDR1 MDHEN and CDR2 SYDVKM.

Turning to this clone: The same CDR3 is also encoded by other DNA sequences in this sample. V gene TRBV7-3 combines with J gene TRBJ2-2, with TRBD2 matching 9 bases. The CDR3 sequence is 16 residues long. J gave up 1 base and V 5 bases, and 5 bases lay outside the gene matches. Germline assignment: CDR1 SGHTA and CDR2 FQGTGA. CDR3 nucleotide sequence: TGTGCCAGCAGCCTCAGCGGGGGGTTGAACACCGGGGAGCTGTTTTTT. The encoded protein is CASSLSGGLNTGELFF.

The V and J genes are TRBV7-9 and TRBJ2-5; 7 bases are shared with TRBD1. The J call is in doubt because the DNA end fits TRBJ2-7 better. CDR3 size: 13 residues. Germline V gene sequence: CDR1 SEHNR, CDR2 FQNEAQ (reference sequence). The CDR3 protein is CASSWDSRGEQYF. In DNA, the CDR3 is TGTGCCAGCAGTTGGGACAGCAGGGGCGAGCAGTACTTC.

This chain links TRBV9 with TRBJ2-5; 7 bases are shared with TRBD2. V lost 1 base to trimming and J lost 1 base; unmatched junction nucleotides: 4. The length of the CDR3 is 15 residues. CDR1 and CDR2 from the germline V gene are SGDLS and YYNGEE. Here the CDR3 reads CASSVSSGLQETQYF. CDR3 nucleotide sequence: TGTGCCAGCAGCGTATCTAGCGGCCTCCAAGAGACCCAGTACTTC.

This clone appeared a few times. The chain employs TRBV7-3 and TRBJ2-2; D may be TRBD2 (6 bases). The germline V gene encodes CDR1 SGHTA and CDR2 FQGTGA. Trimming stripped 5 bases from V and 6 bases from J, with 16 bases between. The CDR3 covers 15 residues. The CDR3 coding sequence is TGTGCCAGCAGCCGTCTAGCGCGGACCGCCGGGGAGCTGTTTTTT. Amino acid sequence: CASSRLARTAGELFF.

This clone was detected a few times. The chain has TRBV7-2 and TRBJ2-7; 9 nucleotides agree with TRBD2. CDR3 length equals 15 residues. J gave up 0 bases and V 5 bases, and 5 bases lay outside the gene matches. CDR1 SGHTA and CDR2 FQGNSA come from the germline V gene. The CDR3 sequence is CASSPSRGGSYEQYF. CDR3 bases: TGTGCCAGCAGCCCCTCGCGGGGGGGCTCCTACGAGCAGTACTTC.

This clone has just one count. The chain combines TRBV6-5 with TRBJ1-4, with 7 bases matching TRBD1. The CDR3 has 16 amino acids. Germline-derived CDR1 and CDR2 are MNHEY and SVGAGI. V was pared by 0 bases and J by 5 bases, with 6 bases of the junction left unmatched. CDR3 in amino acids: CASSYSGDRANEKLFF. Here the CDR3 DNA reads TGTGCCAGCAGTTACTCCGGTGACAGGGCGAATGAAAAACTGTTTTTT.

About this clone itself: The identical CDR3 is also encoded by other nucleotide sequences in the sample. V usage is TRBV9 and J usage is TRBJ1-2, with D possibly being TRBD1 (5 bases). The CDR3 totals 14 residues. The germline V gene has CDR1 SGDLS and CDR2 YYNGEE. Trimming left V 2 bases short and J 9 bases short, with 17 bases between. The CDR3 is CASSVSPDIVRYTF. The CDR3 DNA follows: TGTGCCAGCAGCGTCTCCCCGGACATCGTACGCTACACCTTC.

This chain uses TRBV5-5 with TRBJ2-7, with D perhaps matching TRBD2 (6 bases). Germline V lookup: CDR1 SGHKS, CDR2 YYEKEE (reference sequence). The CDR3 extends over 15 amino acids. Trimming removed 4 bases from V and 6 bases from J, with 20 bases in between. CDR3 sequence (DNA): TGTGCCAGCAGCCCCCGGGGCGGGGTTTTGGGCGAGCAGTACTTC. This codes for CASSPRGGVLGEQYF.

The CDR3 DNA sequence: TGTGCCAGCAGTCCCTCGGGACTAGCGGGGGATAATGAGCAGTTCTTC. Its protein is CASSPSGLAGDNEQFF. The chain carries TRBV28 and TRBJ2-1; 14 bases fit TRBD2. Trimming at V came to 5 bases and at J to 7 bases, leaving 7 bases not matched to a gene. Germline V gene data show CDR1 as MDHEN and CDR2 as SYDVKM. The CDR3 is made up of 16 amino acids.

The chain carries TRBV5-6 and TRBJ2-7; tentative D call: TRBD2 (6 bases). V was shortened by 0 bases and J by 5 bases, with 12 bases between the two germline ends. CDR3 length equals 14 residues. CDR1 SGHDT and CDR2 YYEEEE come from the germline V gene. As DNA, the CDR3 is TGTGCCAGCAGCTTGGGGAGGGAAAATGACGAGCAGTACTTC. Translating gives CASSLGRENDEQYF.

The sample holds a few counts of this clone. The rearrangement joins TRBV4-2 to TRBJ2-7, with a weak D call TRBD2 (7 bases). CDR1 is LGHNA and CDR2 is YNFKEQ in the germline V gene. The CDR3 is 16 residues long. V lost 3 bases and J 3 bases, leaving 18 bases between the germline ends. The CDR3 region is CASSHGGRVPLYEQYF. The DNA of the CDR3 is TGTGCCAGCAGCCACGGGGGGCGGGTACCACTCTACGAGCAGTACTTC.

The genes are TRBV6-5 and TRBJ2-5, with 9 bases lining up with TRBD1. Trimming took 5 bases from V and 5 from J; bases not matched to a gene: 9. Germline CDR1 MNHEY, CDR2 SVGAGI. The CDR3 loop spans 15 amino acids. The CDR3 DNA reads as TGTGCCAGCAGTCGAACAGGGGGCGCAGAGGAGACCCAGTACTTC. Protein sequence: CASSRTGGAEETQYF.

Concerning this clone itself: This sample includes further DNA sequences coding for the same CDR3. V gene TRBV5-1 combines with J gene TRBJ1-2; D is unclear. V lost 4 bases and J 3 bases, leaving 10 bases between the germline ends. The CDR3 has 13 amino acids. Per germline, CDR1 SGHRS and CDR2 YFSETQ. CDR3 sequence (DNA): TGCGCCAGCAGCCTGGACGGGGACTATGGCTACACCTTC. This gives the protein CASSLDGDYGYTF.

CDR3 bases: TGTGCCAGCAGTGGACAGTACACAGATACGCAGTATTTT. Its protein product is CASSGQYTDTQYF. This chain joins TRBV6-1 and TRBJ2-3, with D maybe TRBD1 (5 bases). CDR3 size: 13 residues. V was pared by 4 bases and J by 2 bases, with 7 bases between. Germline V lookup: CDR1 MNHNS, CDR2 SASEGT.

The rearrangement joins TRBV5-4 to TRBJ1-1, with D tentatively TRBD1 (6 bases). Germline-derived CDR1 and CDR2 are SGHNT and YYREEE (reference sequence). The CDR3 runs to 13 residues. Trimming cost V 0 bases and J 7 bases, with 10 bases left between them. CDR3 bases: TGTGCCAGCAGCTTGGCCAGGGGTAGTGAAGCTTTCTTT. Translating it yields CASSLARGSEAFF.

CDR3 protein: CASSPLWGTAYTEAFF. CDR3 in DNA: TGTGCCAGCAGCCCCCTCTGGGGGACTGCGTACACTGAAGCTTTCTTT. This sequence joins TRBV9 and TRBJ1-1; weak D call: TRBD1 (5 bases). V was cut by 4 bases and J by 3 bases, with 19 bases left in between. The CDR3 loop spans 16 amino acids. The germline V gene encodes CDR1 SGDLS and CDR2 YYNGEE.

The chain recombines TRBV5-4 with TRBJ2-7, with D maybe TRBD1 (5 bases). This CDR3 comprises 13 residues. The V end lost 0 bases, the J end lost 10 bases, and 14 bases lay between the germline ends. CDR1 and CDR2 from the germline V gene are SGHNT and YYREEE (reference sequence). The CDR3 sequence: CASSLGTRRGQYF. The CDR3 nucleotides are TGTGCCAGCAGCTTGGGGACCCGAAGGGGTCAGTACTTC.

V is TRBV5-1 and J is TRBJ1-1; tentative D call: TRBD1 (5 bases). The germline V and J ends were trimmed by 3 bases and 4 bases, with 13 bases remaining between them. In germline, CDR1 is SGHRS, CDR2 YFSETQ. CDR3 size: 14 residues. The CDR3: CASSYAGGSTEAFF. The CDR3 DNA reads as TGCGCCAGCAGCTACGCGGGGGGGAGCACTGAAGCTTTCTTT.

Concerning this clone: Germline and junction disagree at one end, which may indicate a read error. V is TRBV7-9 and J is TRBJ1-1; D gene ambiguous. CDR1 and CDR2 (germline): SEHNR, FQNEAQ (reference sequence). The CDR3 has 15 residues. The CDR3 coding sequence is TGTTCCAGCAGCTCCCCCGATGGGCTGAACACTGAAGCTTTCTTT. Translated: CSSSSPDGLNTEAFF.

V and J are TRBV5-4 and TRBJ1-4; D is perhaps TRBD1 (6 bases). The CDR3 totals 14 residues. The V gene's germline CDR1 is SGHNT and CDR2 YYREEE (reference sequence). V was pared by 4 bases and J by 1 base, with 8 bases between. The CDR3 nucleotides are TGTGCCAGCAGCCTGACAGGAACTAATGAAAAACTGTTTTTT. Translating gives CASSLTGTNEKLFF.

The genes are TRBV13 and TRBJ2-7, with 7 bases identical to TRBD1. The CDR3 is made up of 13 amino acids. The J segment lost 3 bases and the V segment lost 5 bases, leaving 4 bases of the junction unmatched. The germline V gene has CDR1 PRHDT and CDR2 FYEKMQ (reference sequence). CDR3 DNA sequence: TGTGCCAGCAGCCAGCAGGGGGTCTACGAGCAGTACTTC. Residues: CASSQQGVYEQYF. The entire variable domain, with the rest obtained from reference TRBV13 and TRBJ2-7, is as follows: AAGVIQSPRHLIKEKRETATLKCYPIPRHDTVYWYQQGPGQDPQFLISFYEKMQSDKGSIPDRFSAQQFSDYHSELNMSSLELGDSALYFCASSQQGVYEQYFGPGTRLTVT.

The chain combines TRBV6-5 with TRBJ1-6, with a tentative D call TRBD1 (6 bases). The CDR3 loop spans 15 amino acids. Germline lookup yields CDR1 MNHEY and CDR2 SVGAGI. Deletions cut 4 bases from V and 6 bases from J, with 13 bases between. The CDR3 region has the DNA TGTGCCAGCAGTTCGACAGGAGACGTTAATTCACCCCTCCACTTT. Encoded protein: CASSSTGDVNSPLHF.

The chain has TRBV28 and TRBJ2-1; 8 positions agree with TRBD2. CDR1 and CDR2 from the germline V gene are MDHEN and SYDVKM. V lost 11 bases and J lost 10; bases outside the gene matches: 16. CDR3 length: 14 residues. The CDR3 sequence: CAHSSPAGGKEQFF. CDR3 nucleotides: TGTGCCCACTCCAGTCCCGCGGGGGGAAAGGAGCAGTTCTTC.